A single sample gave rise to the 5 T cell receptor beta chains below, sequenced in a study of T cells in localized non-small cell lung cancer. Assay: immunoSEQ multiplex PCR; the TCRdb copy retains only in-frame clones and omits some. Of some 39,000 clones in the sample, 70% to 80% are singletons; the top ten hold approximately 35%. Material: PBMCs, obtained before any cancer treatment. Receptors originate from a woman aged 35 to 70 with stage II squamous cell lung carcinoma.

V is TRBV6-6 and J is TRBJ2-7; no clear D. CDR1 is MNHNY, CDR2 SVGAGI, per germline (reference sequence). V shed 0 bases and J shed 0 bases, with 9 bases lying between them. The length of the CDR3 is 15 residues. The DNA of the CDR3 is TGTGCCAGCAGTTACTCCCGCCCAGGCTCCTACGAGCAGTACGTC. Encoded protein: CASSYSRPGSYEQYV.

For the CDR3, the DNA is TGTGCCAGCAGTTACGATGGGACAGCGAACACCGGGGAGCTGTTTTTT. This translates into CASSYDGTANTGELFF. The V and J genes are TRBV6-5 and TRBJ2-2, with 7 bases fitting TRBD1. J was trimmed by 0 bases and V by 2 bases; bases with no gene match: 3. This CDR3 is 16 amino acids long. The V gene's germline CDR1 is MNHEY and CDR2 SVGAGI.

The CDR3 sequence: CSASFFYEQYF. CDR3 nucleotides: TGCAGTGCTAGTTTCTTCTACGAGCAGTACTTC. V and J are TRBV20-1 and TRBJ2-5; no reliable D call. The J call may be wrong; the DNA end is better matched by TRBJ2-7. Germline V gene sequence: CDR1 DFQATT, CDR2 SNEGSKA (reference sequence). The length of the CDR3 is 11 residues.

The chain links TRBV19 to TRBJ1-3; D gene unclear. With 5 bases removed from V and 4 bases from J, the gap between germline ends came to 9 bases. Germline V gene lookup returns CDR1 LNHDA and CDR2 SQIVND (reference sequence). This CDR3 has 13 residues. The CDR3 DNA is TGTGCCAGTAGTTCGACGCCAGGAAACACCATATATTTT. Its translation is CASSSTPGNTIYF.

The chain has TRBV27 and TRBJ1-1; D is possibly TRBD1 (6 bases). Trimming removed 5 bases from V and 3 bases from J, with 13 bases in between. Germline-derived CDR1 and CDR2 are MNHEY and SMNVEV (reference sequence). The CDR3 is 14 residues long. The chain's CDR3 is CASSNGGADTEAFF. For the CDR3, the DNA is TGTGCCAGCAGTAATGGGGGGGCGGACACTGAAGCTTTCTTT.